The 7 T cell receptor beta chains below were found in one sample sequenced in a study of blood T cell repertoires in COVID-19 (dated by TCRdb to the early 2020s). Receptors were amplified or captured by the immunoSEQ multiplex PCR assay. TCRdb took over this immuneACCESS table, retaining in-frame rearrangements with V and J assigned. Such tables are incomplete; in checked studies, under half of the missing clones stem from an unresolved V gene, and the remainder is unexplained. The sample table holds 85,000 to 120,000 clones, of which 71% were seen once. In total, the top ten clones hold 0.9% of the sample. Material: peripheral blood. Receptors originate from a human donor with acute or convalescent COVID-19. The donor label of this sample is uncertain.

The chain uses TRBV7-2 and TRBJ2-7; 9 bases align to TRBD1. The CDR3 extends over 15 amino acids. Germline CDR1 SGHTA, CDR2 FQGNSA. J lost 0 bases, V lost 6 bases, and 6 bases had no gene match. Here the CDR3 reads CASSPGQGTSYEQYF. For the CDR3, the DNA is TGTGCCAGCAGTCCCGGACAGGGGACCTCCTACGAGCAGTACTTC.

The genes are TRBV10-1 and TRBJ1-5; D ambiguous. The CDR3 length is 15 residues. CDR1 and CDR2 from the germline V gene are WNHNN and SYGVQD (reference sequence). Trimming pared 7 bases from V and 0 bases from J, leaving 13 bases between. CDR3 in DNA: TGCGCCAGCACCGGAGAGGCCCCTAGCAATCAGCCCCAGCATTTT. Encoded protein: CASTGEAPSNQPQHF.

The CDR3 coding sequence is TGTGCCAGCAGTTCGGCAGGACTTCTGGGAGAGCAGTACGTC. It translates to CASSSAGLLGEQYV. The V gene is TRBV28, the J gene TRBJ2-7; tentative D call: TRBD2 (5 bases). Germline CDR1 and CDR2: MDHEN and SYDVKM. The CDR3 extends over 14 amino acids. The V end lost 4 bases, the J end lost 7 bases, and 17 bases lay between the germline ends.

This sequence joins TRBV19 and TRBJ1-2; D is ambiguous. This CDR3 is 15 amino acids long. With 3 bases removed from V and 3 bases from J, the gap between germline ends came to 14 bases. Germline CDR1 reads LNHDA; CDR2 reads SQIVND (reference sequence). CDR3 in amino acids: CASSITMTPYYGYTF. In DNA, the CDR3 is TGTGCCAGTAGTATCACCATGACACCCTACTATGGCTACACCTTC.

V gene TRBV7-9 combines with J gene TRBJ1-5; 7 bases fit TRBD1. The germline CDR1 and CDR2 sequences are SEHNR and FQNEAQ (reference sequence). V shed 5 bases, J shed 3 bases, and the junction held 4 bases outside the gene matches. The CDR3 runs 14 residues. The CDR3 reads CASSATGHNQPQHF. DNA for the CDR3: TGTGCCAGCAGCGCGACAGGGCACAATCAGCCCCAGCATTTT. Complete variable domain (other parts from reference TRBV7-9 and TRBJ1-5): DTGVSQNPRHKITKRGQNVTFRCDPISEHNRLYWYRQTLGQGPEFLTYFQNEAQLEKSRLLSDRFSAERPKGSFSTLEIQRTEQGDSAMYLCASSATGHNQPQHFGDGTRLSIL.

This chain uses TRBV5-5 with TRBJ1-6, with D possibly TRBD1 on 6 matching bases. The germline CDR1 and CDR2 sequences are SGHKS and YYEKEE (reference sequence). The CDR3 runs to 18 residues. V lost 5 bases to trimming and J lost 0 bases, with 18 bases between them. The CDR3, as DNA: TGTGCCAGCAGGCCGATTGCAGGGGCGAGCTCCTATAATTCACCCCTCCACTTT. It is translated as CASRPIAGASSYNSPLHF.

V is TRBV15 and J is TRBJ2-5; the match to TRBD2 covers 13 bases. The V gene end was trimmed by 2 bases and the J gene end by 2 bases; junction bases not matched to a gene: 2. Germline V gene data show CDR1 as LNHNV and CDR2 as YYDKDF (reference sequence). The CDR3 loop spans 16 amino acids. DNA for the CDR3: TGTGCCACCAGCAGAAGGACTAGCGGGGGTCAAGAGACCCAGTACTTC. This translates into CATSRRTSGGQETQYF. Drawing the rest from reference TRBV15 and TRBJ2-5, the complete variable domain is DAMVIQNPRYQVTQFGKPVTLSCSQTLNHNVMYWYQQKSSQAPKLLFHYYDKDFNNEADTPDNFQSRRPNTSFCFLDIRSPGLGDTAMYLCATSRRTSGGQETQYFGPGTRLLVL.